This T cell receptor (beta chain) is from a study of T cell repertoires in cytomegalovirus infection. In germline, CDR1 is MGHDK, CDR2 SYGVNS. Trimming cost V 2 bases and J 4 bases; bases outside gene matches: 2. The CDR3 has 14 residues. This clonotype was detected a few times. The target antigen is unknown. TCRdb re-called the reads with MiXCR, one entry per CDR3 protein. The sample consists of 200,000 to 250,000 distinct CDR3 sequences, about 20% of them appearing once. Findings and caveats of the study: There were HLA-C-restricted CMV-specific TCR beta clonotypes dominating the ex vivo response. Carriers of CMV and the relevant HLA type were discriminated by public TCR beta frequency.

The genes are TRBV25-1 and TRBJ2-1; TRBD1 matches 7 bases. The TCR sequence derives from a human donor in good health (CMV status not recorded). Some clones in this sample may be carry-over from other donors' samples. Sample: CD8+ T cells from PBMCs. This chain's CDR3 is CASSEGGQYNEQFF. The CDR3 nucleotides are TGTGCCAGCAGTGAAGGGGGACAGTACAATGAGCAGTTCTTC.